This T cell receptor (beta chain) originates from a study of regulatory T cells in long-lasting Graves disease. Libraries of TCR beta came from iRepertoire HTBI primers plus Arm-PCR of CDR3 regions. From the multiplex PCR reads, TCRdb called clonotypes with MiXCR, one entry per CDR3 protein. Of 350,000 to 400,000 distinct CDR3 sequences detected, around 16% appear once; the ten largest clones hold 20% to 25%. Study findings and constraints: The study found TRBV28, TRBJ1-2 and TRBJ2-5 favored in persistent disease.

This clonotype appeared a few times. Its antigen is not known. Time point meaning: newly diagnosed GD, antithyroid drugs for less than 3 months. The TCR library was made from RNA that had been extracted from PBMCs in TRIzol. Patients met American Thyroid Association criteria for Graves' disease. CDR3 length: 12 residues. V was pared by 1 base and J by 9 bases, with 9 bases between. CDR1 MGHRA and CDR2 YSYEKL come from the germline V gene. These data were also reused for a study on T cells in Graves' hyperthyroidism and ophthalmopathy. That work adds: Initially, a first-round RT-PCR of the TCR CDR3 employed the HTBI primer set.

Material: peripheral blood mononuclear cells (PBMCs), obtained at new diagnosis, from a patient treated with antithyroid drugs. This rearrangement joins TRBV4-1 to TRBJ1-1, with D uncertain. The receptor's source is a woman aged 18-29 years with Graves disease. The CDR3 DNA reads as TGCGCCAGCAGCCAAGTTGGATTTAAAGCTTTCTTT. Translation: CASSQVGFKAFF.